This record looks at one TCR beta chain sequence and its context. The sample originates from a study of T cells expressing NK-cell markers. The overall study: Most of the eight sequenced donors were HCMV-seropositive; one was seronegative.

Germline V gives CDR1 LNHDA, CDR2 SQIVND (reference sequence). The CDR3 has 13 residues. TCRdb reprocessed the 5' RACE reads, keeping one entry per CDR3 protein, no DNA. The sample data list roughly 120,000 distinct CDR3 sequences. Specimen: blood T cells: a sorted CD56 or NKG2C T cell subset, CD4+ or CD8+ T cells, or bulk PBMC T cells (not recorded which). The source of this sequence is a woman between 18 and 75 years old in good health. The J gene is TRBJ2-1, the V gene TRBV19; with no DNA, the TCRdb D assignment of TRBD1 cannot be verified. CDR3 protein: CASSMVGVNEQFF. Looking up the rest from reference TRBV19 and TRBJ2-1 gives the full variable domain: DGGITQSPKYLFRKEGQNVTLSCEQNLNHDAMYWYRQDPGQGLRLIYYSQIVNDFQKGDIAEGYSVSREKKESFPLTVTSAQKNPTAFYLCASSMVGVNEQFFGPGTRLTVL.